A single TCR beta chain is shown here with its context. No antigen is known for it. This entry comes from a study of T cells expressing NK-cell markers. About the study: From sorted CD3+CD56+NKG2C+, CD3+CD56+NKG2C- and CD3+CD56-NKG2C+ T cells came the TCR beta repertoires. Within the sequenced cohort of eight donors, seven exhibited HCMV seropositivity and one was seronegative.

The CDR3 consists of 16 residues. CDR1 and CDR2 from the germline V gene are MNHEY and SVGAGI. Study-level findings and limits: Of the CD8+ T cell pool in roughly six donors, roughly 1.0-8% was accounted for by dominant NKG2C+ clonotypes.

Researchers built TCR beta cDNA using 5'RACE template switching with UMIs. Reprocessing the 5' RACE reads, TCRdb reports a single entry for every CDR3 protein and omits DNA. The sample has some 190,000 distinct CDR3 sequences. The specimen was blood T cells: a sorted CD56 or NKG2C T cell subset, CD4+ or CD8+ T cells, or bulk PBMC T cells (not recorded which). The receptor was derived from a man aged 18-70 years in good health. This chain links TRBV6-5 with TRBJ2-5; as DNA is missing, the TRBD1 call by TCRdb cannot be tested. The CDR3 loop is CASSYRNRAYQETQYF.